The 27 T cell receptor beta chains reported below all come from one sample, sequenced in a study of cytomegalovirus exposure and HLA in healthy donors. TCRdb keeps only in-frame clones here, not all; method: immunoSEQ multiplex PCR. The sample has about 350,000 clones, approximately 86% seen once; the top ten hold approximately 1.1%. The material sequenced was PBMCs. The source is a woman in her 30s in good health and CMV-seropositive.

Only one count was recorded for this clone. The rearrangement joins TRBV28 to TRBJ2-7, with a tentative D call TRBD1 (6 bases). Germline loops: CDR1 MDHEN, CDR2 SYDVKM. The CDR3 loop spans 16 amino acids. Trimming cost V 2 bases and J 2 bases, with 16 bases left between them. CDR3 residues: CASSLTGTWETYEQYF. DNA for the CDR3: TGTGCCAGCAGTTTAACGGGGACATGGGAAACCTACGAGCAGTACTTC.

This clone was picked up a small number of times. This chain uses TRBV30 with TRBJ1-5; D might be TRBD1 (6 bases). V was clipped by 2 bases and J by 15 bases, with 20 bases between them. The germline V gene encodes CDR1 GTSNPN and CDR2 SVGIG (reference sequence). The CDR3 is 13 residues long. The CDR3 loop reads CAWSPPGAGLRHF. The CDR3 bases are TGTGCCTGGAGTCCTCCGGGGGCGGGGCTTCGGCATTTT.

This clone was seen more than once but under ten times. The gene calls are TRBV29-1 and TRBJ1-2; D may be TRBD1 (5 bases). V was shortened by 5 bases and J by 3 bases, with 22 bases between the two germline ends. CDR1 SQVTM and CDR2 ANQGSEA come from the germline V gene. The CDR3 length is 16 residues. The CDR3 bases are TGCAGCGTTTATCCTACCGGGACGGTAAATGACTATGGCTACACCTTC. The encoded protein is CSVYPTGTVNDYGYTF.

CDR3 sequence (DNA): TGTGCCAGCAGCTTAGGGGCTAGCGGGGGTTACGAGCAGTACTTC. Translating it yields CASSLGASGGYEQYF. The gene calls are TRBV7-8 and TRBJ2-7, with TRBD2 matching 10 bases. CDR3 length: 15 residues. Germline values: CDR1 SGHVS, CDR2 FQNEAQ. V lost 1 base to trimming and J lost 4 bases; unmatched junction nucleotides: 4.

The V gene is TRBV28, the J gene TRBJ1-6; TRBD1 is a possible D gene (6 bases). V was shortened by 2 bases and J by 7 bases, with 12 bases between the two germline ends. The CDR3 is 15 amino acids. Germline V gives CDR1 MDHEN, CDR2 SYDVKM. This CDR3 reads CASSLGGQQNSPLHF. CDR3 DNA sequence: TGTGCCAGCAGTTTAGGGGGGCAGCAAAATTCACCCCTCCACTTT.

Notes on this clone: The sample holds other DNA sequences that translate to the same CDR3. The chain combines TRBV7-2 with TRBJ2-7; the D is unclear. The CDR3 covers 14 residues. V lost 3 bases and J lost 0, with 9 bases in between. CDR1 and CDR2 from the germline V gene are SGHTA and FQGNSA. The CDR3 nucleotides read TGTGCCAGCAGCTTCTCCGGGTCCTCCTACGAGCAGTACTTC. This encodes CASSFSGSSYEQYF.

The J gene is TRBJ2-4, the V gene TRBV13, with D tentatively TRBD1 or TRBD2 (5 bases each). Between the trimmed V and J ends, which lost 0 bases and 7 bases, there was a span of 10 bases. The germline CDR1 and CDR2 sequences are PRHDT and FYEKMQ (reference sequence). This CDR3 spans 14 amino acids. DNA of the CDR3: TGTGCCAGCAGCTTAGGCGCAGAGGGGAACATTCAGTACTTC. It yields the protein CASSLGAEGNIQYF. Supplemented by reference TRBV13 and TRBJ2-4, the full variable domain reads AAGVIQSPRHLIKEKRETATLKCYPIPRHDTVYWYQQGPGQDPQFLISFYEKMQSDKGSIPDRFSAQQFSDYHSELNMSSLELGDSALYFCASSLGAEGNIQYFGAGTRLSVL.

The chain uses TRBV11-2 and TRBJ2-7, with a tentative D call TRBD2 (6 bases). The CDR3 has 15 amino acids. The germline V and J ends were trimmed by 1 base and 3 bases, with 13 bases remaining between them. Germline CDR1 and CDR2: SGHAT and FQNNGV. CDR3 DNA: TGTGCCAGCAGCTTAGGGGCGGGGCGGGGCTACGAGCAGTACTTC. Amino acid sequence: CASSLGAGRGYEQYF.

The rearrangement uses TRBV7-2 and TRBJ1-1; 9 nucleotides line up with TRBD1. V lost 5 bases, J lost 4 bases, and 8 bases stayed unmatched. CDR3 length: 15 amino acids. Germline assignment: CDR1 SGHTA and CDR2 FQGNSA. The CDR3 sequence: CASSPGTGWSTEAFF. CDR3 bases: TGTGCCAGCAGCCCCGGGACAGGGTGGAGCACTGAAGCTTTCTTT.

The chain employs TRBV7-8 and TRBJ2-7, with TRBD2 matching over 14 bases. Germline V gene lookup returns CDR1 SGHVS and CDR2 FQNEAQ. The CDR3 is 16 amino acids. V gave up 2 bases and J gave up 7 bases; unmatched junction bases: 7. The CDR3 spells CASSLTGLAGVGEQYF. CDR3 bases: TGTGCCAGCAGCTTAACGGGACTAGCGGGAGTGGGGGAGCAGTACTTC.

The V gene is TRBV28, the J gene TRBJ2-3; 7 bases are a match to TRBD2. Germline CDR1 and CDR2: MDHEN and SYDVKM. V lost 6 bases, J lost 5 bases, and 11 bases stayed unmatched. The CDR3 spans 15 residues. CDR3 nucleotide sequence: TGTGCCAGCAGCCCCTCTGGGCGGGGGATAGATACGCAGTATTTT. Translated: CASSPSGRGIDTQYF.

The chain uses TRBV28 and TRBJ2-7, with 7 bases that match TRBD2. The junction had 2 bases not matched to a gene; V was cut back by 4 bases and J by 2 bases. CDR3 length: 13 amino acids. Germline CDR1 MDHEN, CDR2 SYDVKM. Here the CDR3 reads CASSWAGAYEQYF. CDR3 coding DNA: TGTGCCAGCAGTTGGGCGGGGGCCTACGAGCAGTACTTC.

J is TRBJ2-3 and V is TRBV15; D unclear. This CDR3 comprises 13 residues. CDR1 and CDR2 from the germline V gene are LNHNV and YYDKDF (reference sequence). V was trimmed by 5 bases and J by 3 bases, leaving 9 bases between them. The CDR3 DNA reads as TGTGCCACCAGCGGTGGAAGGACAGATACGCAGTATTTT. It codes for CATSGGRTDTQYF.

DNA of the CDR3: TGTGCCAGCGGGAGGACATTACTCCGGAACACCGGGGAGCTGTTTTTT. It codes for CASGRTLLRNTGELFF. The gene calls are TRBV27 and TRBJ2-2; TRBD2 might be the D (6 bases). CDR3 length equals 16 residues. Germline assignment: CDR1 MNHEY and CDR2 SMNVEV (reference sequence). V lost 8 bases and J lost 1, with 17 bases in between.

The V and J genes are TRBV30 and TRBJ1-2; 7 nucleotides agree with TRBD1. The CDR3 covers 12 residues. Trimming cost V 7 bases and J 3 bases; bases outside gene matches: 5. Per germline, CDR1 GTSNPN and CDR2 SVGIG (reference sequence). The CDR3 DNA follows: TGTGCCTTGGGAGGACAGGACTATGGCTACACCTTC. The encoded protein is CALGGQDYGYTF.

This sequence joins TRBV5-1 and TRBJ2-7; 13 bases are a match to TRBD2. Germline CDR1 is SGHRS and CDR2 is YFSETQ. The V gene end was trimmed by 3 bases and the J gene end by 4 bases; junction bases not matched to a gene: 4. The CDR3 runs 15 residues. CDR3 sequence (DNA): TGCGCCAGCAGCTCGGGGACTAGCGGGATTTACGAGCAGTACTTC. This gives the protein CASSSGTSGIYEQYF.

This chain joins TRBV5-1 and TRBJ1-2; D is perhaps TRBD1 (5 bases). The CDR3 extends over 15 amino acids. Germline V gene sequence: CDR1 SGHRS, CDR2 YFSETQ. Trimming stripped 0 bases from V and 7 bases from J, with 16 bases between. CDR3 sequence reads: CASSLEGQGRSGYTF. The CDR3 DNA reads TGCGCCAGCAGCTTGGAGGGGCAGGGTAGGAGTGGCTACACCTTC. The full variable domain, rest sourced from reference TRBV5-1 and TRBJ1-2, is KAGVTQTPRYLIKTRGQQVTLSCSPISGHRSVSWYQQTPGQGLQFLFEYFSETQRNKGNFPGRFSGRQFSNSRSEMNVSTLELGDSALYLCASSLEGQGRSGYTFGSGTRLTVV.

In its sample, this clone was seen a few times. The chain recombines TRBV4-2 with TRBJ1-1; possibly TRBD1 for D (5 bases). The CDR3 totals 14 residues. Germline V gene lookup returns CDR1 LGHNA and CDR2 YNFKEQ. V lost 2 bases, J lost 1 base, and 8 bases lay in between. For the CDR3, the DNA is TGTGCCAGCAGCCAAACGGGGCCGAACACTGAAGCTTTCTTT. Its translation is CASSQTGPNTEAFF.

This clone was counted between two and nine times. Other DNA sequences in the same sample also yield this CDR3. The chain is built from TRBV5-6 and TRBJ1-5; D gene uncertain. CDR3 length equals 12 residues. V lost 4 bases and J 4 bases, leaving 6 bases between the germline ends. Germline V CDR1 and CDR2: SGHDT, YYEEEE. CDR3 sequence reads: CASSLANQPQHF. The DNA for the CDR3 is TGTGCCAGCAGCCTGGCTAATCAGCCCCAGCATTTT.

V is TRBV2 and J is TRBJ2-3, with D maybe TRBD1 (6 bases). CDR3 length: 12 residues. Germline values: CDR1 SNHLY, CDR2 FYNNEI. The V and J ends lost 6 bases and 7 bases respectively, with 11 bases between them. The CDR3 region has the DNA TGTGCCAGCAGACAGGGTTCTAATACGCAGTATTTT. This gives the protein CASRQGSNTQYF.

V is TRBV25-1 and J is TRBJ1-2; TRBD1 matches 7 bases. The CDR3 loop spans 15 amino acids. V lost 5 bases, J lost 5 bases, and 11 bases stayed unmatched. The V gene's germline CDR1 is MGHDK and CDR2 SYGVNS. For the CDR3, the DNA is TGTGCCAGCAGTAGGACAGGCCCTTCTGGGTATGGCTACACCTTC. Protein: CASSRTGPSGYGYTF.

This rearrangement joins TRBV7-2 to TRBJ2-3; D not resolved. Germline V gives CDR1 SGHTA, CDR2 FQGNSA. This CDR3 region has 15 residues. Trimming pared 2 bases from V and 3 bases from J, leaving 12 bases between. CDR3 in DNA: TGTGCCAGCAGCTTAATAAGCGTCGGTACAGATACGCAGTATTTT. As protein: CASSLISVGTDTQYF.

V and J are TRBV9 and TRBJ2-1; 8 nucleotides line up with TRBD2. The CDR3 covers 18 residues. V shed 4 bases and J 10 bases; nucleotides not matched to a gene: 22. Germline V gives CDR1 SGDLS, CDR2 YYNGEE. CDR3 sequence: CASSLDPGLGGDRYEQFF. CDR3 bases: TGTGCCAGCAGCTTAGACCCGGGACTAGGCGGAGATAGGTACGAGCAGTTCTTC.

In its sample, this clone was seen a few times. The chain recombines TRBV4-3 with TRBJ2-5; 12 bases map to TRBD2. This CDR3 is built from 15 residues. The V gene end was trimmed by 1 base and the J gene end by 5 bases; junction bases not matched to a gene: 2. Germline V CDR1 and CDR2: LGHNA, YSLEER. DNA for the CDR3: TGCGCCAGCAGCCAAGGACTAGCGGGAGTCGAGACCCAGTACTTC. Encoded protein: CASSQGLAGVETQYF.

This rearrangement joins TRBV27 to TRBJ1-6; D not resolved. The CDR3 length is 14 residues. Germline CDR1 is MNHEY and CDR2 is SMNVEV (reference sequence). Trimming pared 3 bases from V and 7 bases from J, leaving 10 bases between. The CDR3 sequence: CASSLGRPNSPLHF. In nucleotides, the CDR3 is TGTGCCAGCAGTTTGGGCCGGCCCAATTCACCCCTCCACTTT.

V gene TRBV11-3 combines with J gene TRBJ2-3; TRBD2 agrees at 8 bases. Trimming took 3 bases from V and 3 from J; bases not matched to a gene: 14. The germline V gene has CDR1 SGHNT and CDR2 YENEEA. The CDR3 sequence is 18 residues long. The CDR3 region has the DNA TGTGCCAGCAGCTTGGATGGGGTCCGGGAGGGCCGAACAGATACGCAGTATTTT. Its protein is CASSLDGVREGRTDTQYF. The full variable domain, completed using reference TRBV11-3 and TRBJ2-3, is EAGVVQSPRYKIIEKKQPVAFWCNPISGHNTLYWYLQNLGQGPELLIRYENEEAVDDSQLPKDRFSAERLKGVDSTLKIQPAELGDSAVYLCASSLDGVREGRTDTQYFGPGTRLTVL.

V is TRBV9 and J is TRBJ2-3; no clear D gene. CDR1 and CDR2 (germline): SGDLS, YYNGEE. V was cut by 0 bases and J by 0 bases, with 11 bases left in between. The CDR3 has 16 amino acids. DNA of the CDR3: TGTGCCAGCAGCGTAGCGTTTGGGGAAAGCACAGATACGCAGTATTTT. It specifies CASSVAFGESTDTQYF.